This T cell receptor beta chain was recorded in a study of blood T cell repertoires in COVID-19. CDR1 and CDR2 (germline): LGHDT, YNNKEL (reference sequence). This CDR3 spans 14 amino acids. V gave up 7 bases and J gave up 8 bases; unmatched junction bases: 10. This table comes from immunoSEQ multiplex PCR, and its TCRdb copy is limited to in-frame clones, with some not included. The sample has 13,000 or so clones; under 95% are singletons. The receptor comes from a man aged 70-80 years with active COVID-19. V is TRBV3-1 (or the pseudogene TRBV3-2) and J is TRBJ1-2, with TRBD1 matching over 10 bases. The specimen was peripheral blood. CDR3 sequence: CASTFDRGLRGYTF. CDR3 DNA sequence: TGTGCCAGCACCTTTGACAGGGGGCTTAGAGGCTACACCTTC.